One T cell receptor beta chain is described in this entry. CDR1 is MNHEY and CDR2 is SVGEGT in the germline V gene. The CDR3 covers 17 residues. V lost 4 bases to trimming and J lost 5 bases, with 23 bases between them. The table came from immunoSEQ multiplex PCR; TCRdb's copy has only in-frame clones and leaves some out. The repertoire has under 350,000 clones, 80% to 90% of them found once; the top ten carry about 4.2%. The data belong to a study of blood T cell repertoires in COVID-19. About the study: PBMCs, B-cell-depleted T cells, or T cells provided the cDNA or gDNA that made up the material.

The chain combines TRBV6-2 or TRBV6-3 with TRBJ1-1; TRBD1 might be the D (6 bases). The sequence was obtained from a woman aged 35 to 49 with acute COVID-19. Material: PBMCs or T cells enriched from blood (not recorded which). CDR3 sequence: CASSFPQGARAGTEAFF. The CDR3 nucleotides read TGTGCCAGCAGTTTCCCACAGGGTGCAAGGGCCGGTACTGAAGCTTTCTTT.